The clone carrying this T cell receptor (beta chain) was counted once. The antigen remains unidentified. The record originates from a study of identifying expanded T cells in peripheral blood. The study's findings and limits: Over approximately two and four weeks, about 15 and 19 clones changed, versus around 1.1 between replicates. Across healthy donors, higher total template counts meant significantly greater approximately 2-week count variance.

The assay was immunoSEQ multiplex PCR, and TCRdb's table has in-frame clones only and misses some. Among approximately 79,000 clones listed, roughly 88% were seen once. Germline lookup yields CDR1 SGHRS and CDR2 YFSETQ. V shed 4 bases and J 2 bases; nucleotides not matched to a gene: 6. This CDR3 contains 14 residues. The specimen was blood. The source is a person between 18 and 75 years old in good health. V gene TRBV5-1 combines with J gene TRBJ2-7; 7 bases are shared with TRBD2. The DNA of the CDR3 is TGCGCCAGCAGCCCGAGCGGGGTCCCCTACGAGCAGTACTTC. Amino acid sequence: CASSPSGVPYEQYF.